This T cell receptor beta chain was identified in a study of T cells in Graves' hyperthyroidism and ophthalmopathy. Whole-study context: Initial diagnosis, before any treatment, was when peripheral blood was collected.

The source material, RNA transcripts, was used to amplify TCR beta CDR3 regions. The TCR CDR3 first-round RT-PCR relied on the HTBI primer set. TCRdb re-called the multiplex PCR reads through MiXCR, storing one row per CDR3 protein. The data show about 200,000 distinct CDR3 sequences, around 17% seen once. This clonotype was detected ten times or more. CDR1 and CDR2 from the germline V gene are SNHLY and FYNNEI. J was trimmed by 1 base and V by 6 bases; bases with no gene match: 3. CDR3 length: 15 residues. The genes are TRBV2 and TRBJ1-1; TRBD1 agrees at 12 bases. Sequencing was performed on blood. This TCR was recovered from a woman between 45 and 65 years old with Graves' hyperthyroidism. CDR3 DNA: TGTGCCAGCAGCGGGACAGGGGGCTCGAACACTGAAGCTTTCTTT. Protein: CASSGTGGSNTEAFF.